The 6 T cell receptor beta chains reported below all come from one sample, sequenced in a study of low-dose radiotherapy and immunotherapy resistance in tumors. As to time point: before trial treatment. Priming of first-strand cDNA relied on TRAV- and TRBV-specific primers (covering alpha and beta chains). TCRs were put through about 20 PCR cycles of amplification with Phusion. A constant-region primer and the V-primer adapter served as the primer pair. TCRdb re-analysed the reads in MiXCR, keeping a single row per CDR3 protein. The sample includes under 70,000 distinct CDR3 sequences, under 30% of them seen just once. This specimen was PBMCs, taken before treatment. Receptors originate from a male donor with prostate cancer.

This clonotype showed up many times. CDR3 sequence reads: CASSLWGQGPLHF. The CDR3 DNA is TGTGCCAGCAGCCTTTGGGGGCAGGGGCCCCTCCACTTT. The chain uses TRBV4-2 and TRBJ1-6; D is possibly TRBD1 (6 bases). Germline loops: CDR1 LGHNA, CDR2 YNFKEQ. The CDR3 consists of 13 residues. Trimming stripped 4 bases from V and 13 bases from J, with 14 bases between.

This chain links TRBV20-1 with TRBJ2-5; the D is unclear. V was trimmed by 4 bases and J by 5 bases, leaving 14 bases between them. Looked up from germline, CDR1 is DFQATT and CDR2 is SNEGSKA (reference sequence). This CDR3 is built from 13 residues. The CDR3 coding sequence is TGCAGTGCTACCCTGGACCTAGGGGAGACCCAGTACTTC. This sequence encodes CSATLDLGETQYF.

In its sample, this clonotype was seen many times. The chain joins TRBV11-3 to TRBJ2-2; 7 positions match TRBD1. CDR1 SGHNT and CDR2 YENEEA come from the germline V gene. The V segment lost 8 bases and the J segment 1 base; nucleotides outside the gene matches: 1. CDR3 length: 13 residues. The CDR3, as DNA: TGTGCCAGCGGACAGGAGAACACCGGGGAGCTGTTTTTT. Its translation: CASGQENTGELFF. The full variable domain, in which reference TRBV11-3 and TRBJ2-2 provide the parts outside the CDR3, is EAGVVQSPRYKIIEKKQPVAFWCNPISGHNTLYWYLQNLGQGPELLIRYENEEAVDDSQLPKDRFSAERLKGVDSTLKIQPAELGDSAVYLCASGQENTGELFFGEGSRLTVL.

A word on this clonotype: One base separates it from a far larger clone, so it is likely a read error. V is TRBV3-1 and J is TRBJ2-1, with D hard to call. Germline CDR1 is LGHDT and CDR2 is YNNKEL (reference sequence). Trimming stripped 4 bases from V and 10 bases from J, with 14 bases between. The length of the CDR3 is 13 residues. The CDR3 region has the DNA TGTGCCAGCAGCCTAAGCAGAGGCTACGAGCAGTTCTTC. Translated: CASSLSRGYEQFF.

Many counts were recorded for this clonotype. J is TRBJ2-3 and V is TRBV5-1, with 7 bases lining up with TRBD2. The CDR3 sequence is 16 residues long. The germline CDR1 and CDR2 sequences are SGHRS and YFSETQ. The ends lost 4 bases at V and 2 bases at J; junction bases unmatched: 10. The CDR3 reads CASSPRAGAVTDTQYF. Here the CDR3 DNA reads TGCGCCAGCAGCCCGAGGGCGGGAGCAGTCACAGATACGCAGTATTTT.

Remarks on this clonotype: A far larger clone is one nucleotide away, so this likely arose from a read error. The V and J genes are TRBV28 and TRBJ2-1; 7 nucleotides line up with TRBD1. With 6 bases clipped from V and 10 bases from J, the junction kept 12 bases outside the gene matches. The CDR3 loop spans 14 amino acids. Looked up from germline, CDR1 is MDHEN and CDR2 is SYDVKM. In DNA, the CDR3 is TGTGCCAGCAGCGTGACAGGGACGGTCCACGAGCAGTTCTTC. Translating gives CASSVTGTVHEQFF.